Sequencing of this TCR beta chain was carried out in a study of cytomegalovirus exposure and HLA in healthy donors. As for the study in general: A later analysis reported the 95 to 150 validation repertoires used the same platform as the approximately 660 first-cohort repertoires.

The data were produced by immunoSEQ multiplex PCR, yet TCRdb's version contains in-frame clones alone and is incomplete. The sample shows 120,000 or so clones, over 75% of them seen only once. Broader study findings: A list of 150 or so TCR beta chains associated with cytomegalovirus was given. Most TCR sequences were rare, but some public TCRs occurred in many donors.

As concerns this clone: Its antigen remains unidentified.

Sequenced material: PBMCs. The sequence was obtained from a woman aged 25 to 39 in good health and CMV-seronegative.

Written as DNA, the CDR3 is TGTGCCAGTTCCAGTGGTAGGGGCACTGAAGCTTTCTTT. Translating it yields CASSSGRGTEAFF. The chain is built from TRBV6-1 and TRBJ1-1, with D perhaps TRBD1 (5 bases). The CDR3 is 13 amino acids. The germline V gene encodes CDR1 MNHNS and CDR2 SASEGT. V gave up 9 bases and J gave up 4 bases, with 15 bases separating them.